The rows below give T cell receptor beta chains drawn from one sample of a study of blood T cells in healthy people across ages. TCRdb itself ran the 5' RACE reads through MiXCR, one entry per CDR3 protein. Of around 710,000 distinct CDR3 sequences listed, about 42% are singletons. Sequencing was performed on blood. The receptors were sampled from a woman in her sixties in good health. CDR3s include the opening cysteine and the closing phenylalanine or tryptophan. D genes are given only for firm matches. Size is omitted from some rows. Given values are once, few, many or a class for expanded clones.

j_call v_call d_call clone_size cdr3_aa cdr3_nt
TRBJ2-1 TRBV3-1 . . CASSLPHGEQFF TGTGCCAGCAGCCTACCACACGGTGAGCAGTTCTTC
TRBJ1-2 TRBV6-1 . . CASSEGGNNYGYTF TGTGCCAGCAGTGAGGGTGGGAACAACTATGGCTACACCTTC
TRBJ2-3 TRBV5-1 TRBD2 . CASSLVRETSTDAQYF TGCGCCAGCAGCTTGGTGCGGGAGACTAGCACAGATGCGCAGTATTTT
TRBJ1-2 TRBV6-5 . . CASRVAGDNPYGYTF TGTGCCAGCAGGGTCGCAGGGGACAATCCCTATGGCTACACCTTC
TRBJ1-2 TRBV12-3/TRBV12-4 TRBD1 once CASSGTGEEGYTF TGTGCCAGCAGTGGGACAGGGGAAGAGGGCTACACCTTC
TRBJ1-5 TRBV20-1 . . CSAILAGVTNQPQHF TGCAGTGCTATTTTGGCAGGGGTCACAAATCAGCCCCAGCATTTT
TRBJ2-5 TRBV13 . . CASSVSPGSEQYF TGTGCCAGCAGCGTATCCCCAGGGAGTGAGCAGTACTTC
TRBJ1-1 TRBV9 . . CASSVTRDTEAFF TGTGCCAGCAGCGTAACAAGGGACACTGAAGCTTTCTTT
TRBJ2-3 TRBV3-1 TRBD1 . CASSQEGQFTDTQYF TGTGCCAGCAGCCAAGAGGGACAGTTCACAGATACGCAGTATTTT
TRBJ2-3 TRBV11-2 TRBD1 few CASGVGTGNTDTQYF TGTGCCAGCGGGGTAGGGACAGGGAATACAGATACGCAGTATTTT
TRBJ2-7 TRBV13 . many CASSLPSPPNEQYF TGTGCCAGCAGCCTTCCTAGTCCCCCCAACGAGCAGTACTTC
TRBJ1-4 TRBV29-1 . . CSVAASGSSSQKLFF TGCAGCGTCGCTGCTTCCGGGTCATCCTCACAAAAACTGTTTTTT
TRBJ2-7 TRBV4-3 . many CASSQDRGYEQYF TGCGCCAGCAGCCAAGACAGGGGCTACGAGCAGTACTTC
TRBJ1-2 TRBV24-1 TRBD1 few CATSDPGQGEAYGYTF TGTGCCACCAGTGACCCAGGACAGGGGGAGGCCTATGGCTACACCTTC
TRBJ1-1 TRBV9 TRBD1 . CASSVNPGQLNTEAFF TGTGCCAGCAGCGTAAATCCGGGACAGCTAAACACTGAAGCTTTCTTT
TRBJ2-7 TRBV15 . . CATSTEASRYEQYF TGTGCCACCAGCACAGAGGCTAGTCGGTACGAGCAGTACTTC
TRBJ1-4 TRBV6-5 . few CASKPVRATNEKLFF TGTGCCAGCAAACCCGTCCGGGCAACTAATGAAAAACTGTTTTTT
TRBJ2-7 TRBV12-3/TRBV12-4 . few CASSWRGFAYEQYF TGTGCCAGCAGCTGGAGAGGGTTCGCCTACGAGCAGTACTTC
TRBJ2-1 TRBV12-3/TRBV12-4 . . CASSLAQDMVTQFF TGTGCCAGCAGTTTAGCGCAGGATATGGTGACCCAGTTCTTC
TRBJ2-6 TRBV7-2 . . CANSRVGAPRTGANVLTF TGTGCCAACAGCCGAGTAGGTGCCCCTCGGACTGGGGCCAACGTCCTGACTTTC
TRBJ2-3 TRBV7-3 TRBD2 few CASSLSGEYTDTQYF TGTGCCAGCAGCCTTAGCGGGGAGTACACAGATACGCAGTATTTT
TRBJ2-5 TRBV20-1 . . CSAREKVVSAETQYF TGCAGTGCTAGAGAAAAGGTGGTTAGCGCAGAGACCCAGTACTTC
TRBJ1-3 TRBV2 TRBD1 . CASRTGKFSGNTIYF TGTGCCAGCAGGACAGGGAAGTTCTCTGGAAACACCATATATTTT
TRBJ1-4 TRBV4-1 . . CASSPRTAGANEKLFF TGCGCCAGCAGCCCTCGGACAGCCGGGGCGAATGAAAAACTGTTTTTT
TRBJ2-1 TRBV19 TRBD1 . CASRRPRGHINEQFF TGTGCCAGTAGACGGCCCAGGGGGCATATCAATGAGCAGTTCTTC
TRBJ2-5 TRBV11-2 TRBD1 . CASSPRQGTLQETQYF TGTGCCAGCAGCCCCCGACAGGGGACCCTTCAAGAGACCCAGTACTTC
TRBJ2-1 TRBV7-2 . few CASSFSGNSYNEQFF TGTGCCAGCAGCTTTAGCGGTAACTCCTACAATGAGCAGTTCTTC
TRBJ1-2 TRBV7-2 . few CASSVATNYGYTF TGTGCCAGCAGCGTAGCGACGAACTATGGCTACACCTTC
TRBJ2-7 TRBV4-2 . . CASSRGADSSYEQYF TGTGCCAGCAGCAGAGGAGCGGATTCTTCCTACGAGCAGTACTTC